A selection of T cell receptor beta chains follows, all from one sample in a study of T cell repertoires in cytomegalovirus infection. TCRdb re-called the reads through MiXCR, storing one row per CDR3 protein. The table includes fewer than 350,000 distinct CDR3 sequences, more than 8% detected once. The sample consisted of PBMCs. The source of these receptors is a human donor in good health (CMV status not recorded). Some clones in this sample may be carry-over from other donors' samples. CDR3s include the opening cysteine and the closing phenylalanine or tryptophan. A D gene is named only where the DNA matches it firmly. Where a row states a size, it is once, few, many or the class of an expanded clone; other rows omit it.

j_call v_call d_call clone_size cdr3_length cdr3_nt cdr3_aa
TRBJ2-1 TRBV11-2 TRBD2 - 14 TGTGCCAGCAGCTTAGTGTTAGCGGGAGTCGAGCAGTTCTTC CASSLVLAGVEQFF
TRBJ2-7 TRBV7-2 - - 13 TGTGCCAGCAGCTTAGAGGGGGGGCGGGAGCAGTACTTC CASSLEGGREQYF
TRBJ1-6 TRBV4-2 - - 13 TGTGCCAGCAGCACAGATCATAATTCACCCCTCCACTTT CASSTDHNSPLHF
TRBJ2-6 TRBV20-1 TRBD1 - 18 TGCAGTGCTAGAGACCCGACAGGGGACTTCTCTGGGGCCAACGTCCTGACTTTC CSARDPTGDFSGANVLTF
TRBJ1-1 TRBV9 - few 13 TGTGCCAGCAGCGTCCAGACTAACACTGAAGCTTTCTTT CASSVQTNTEAFF
TRBJ2-5 TRBV27 - - 15 TGTGCCAGCAGCCCTAACCGGGGCAGGGAAGAGACCCAGTACTTC CASSPNRGREETQYF
TRBJ1-3 TRBV7-8 TRBD1 many 16 TGTGCCAGCAGCCAGCGACAGGGGAGAACTGGAAACACCATATATTTT CASSQRQGRTGNTIYF
TRBJ1-1 TRBV7-8 TRBD1 many 18 TGTGCCAGCAGCGCGCGGTTCCGCCGACAGGGAAAGGACACTGAAGCTTTCTTT CASSARFRRQGKDTEAFF
TRBJ1-2 TRBV7-2 TRBD1 medium-sized 13 TGTGCCAGCAGCCCTCGACAGGGCGGTGGCTACACCTTC CASSPRQGGGYTF
TRBJ1-2 TRBV4-2 TRBD1 many 15 TGTGCCAGCAGCCGGTCTCCTGACAGGGGTAATGGCTACACCTTC CASSRSPDRGNGYTF
TRBJ2-7 TRBV7-9 - - 15 TGTGCCAGCAGTCCGGGGACGCTGAGCTCCTACGAGCAGTACTTC CASSPGTLSSYEQYF
TRBJ1-2 TRBV12-3/TRBV12-4 TRBD1 many 16 TGTGCCAGCAGCTTGGGACAGGGGGCGCGAGGCTATGGCTACACCTTC CASSLGQGARGYGYTF
TRBJ1-5 TRBV4-1 - many 16 TGCGCCAGCAGCCAAGTAGAGAGGTATAGCAATCAGCCCCAGCATTTT CASSQVERYSNQPQHF
TRBJ2-6 TRBV7-2 - many 15 TGTGCCAGCAGCCGCTTTCCCCCTGGGGCCAACGTCCTGACTTTC CASSRFPPGANVLTF
TRBJ1-4 TRBV20-1 - once 11 TGCAGTGCGGGGGAAAAAGAAAAACTGTTTTTT CSAGEKEKLFF
TRBJ2-5 TRBV12-3/TRBV12-4 TRBD2 - 13 TGTGCCAGCTTTGTAGCGGGTAGAGAGACCCAGTACTTC CASFVAGRETQYF
TRBJ1-1 TRBV6-6 - - 12 TGTGCCAGCAGTCAATGGACGACTGAAGCTTTCTTT CASSQWTTEAFF
TRBJ1-2 TRBV19 - - 14 TGTGCCAGTAGGGTAGGACGGAATAACTATGGCTACACCTTC CASRVGRNNYGYTF
TRBJ2-1 TRBV11-2 - - 15 TGTGCCAGCAGCTTAGAATTAGCGCCCTACAATGAGCAGTTCTTC CASSLELAPYNEQFF
TRBJ2-1 TRBV7-9 - - 13 TGTGCCAGCAGCTTAGTCGGGGGCCATGAGCAGTTCTTC CASSLVGGHEQFF
TRBJ1-1 TRBV7-9 TRBD1 many 15 TGTGCCAGCAGCCTTCCAAAGGGGGCCGGAACTGAAGCTTTCTTT CASSLPKGAGTEAFF
TRBJ1-3 TRBV12-3/TRBV12-4 TRBD1 - 16 TGTGCCAGCAGTTTCTATACAGGGGGCTCTGGAAACACCATATATTTT CASSFYTGGSGNTIYF
TRBJ1-1 TRBV6-8 - - 17 TGTGCCAGCAGCCTCCTGGCTGGGGCGAACGAGAACACTGAAGCTTTCTTT CASSLLAGANENTEAFF
TRBJ2-3 TRBV6-4 TRBD2 few 16 TGTGCCAGCAGTGACGTATCTAGCGGGGGCACAGATACGCAGTATTTT CASSDVSSGGTDTQYF
TRBJ1-6 TRBV28 - many 13 TGTGCCAGCAGTTTATCGGGTGGATCACCCCTCCACTTT CASSLSGGSPLHF
TRBJ2-5 TRBV20-1 - few 10 TGCAGTGCAAGGACCGGGACCCAGTACTTC CSARTGTQYF
TRBJ2-1 TRBV6-5 - - 12 TGTGCCAGCAGTTACTCGTTGGGTGAGCAGTTCTTC CASSYSLGEQFF
TRBJ1-1 TRBV7-9 - - 15 TGTGCCAGCAGCTTAAAAGAGTACAAGAACACTGAAGCTTTCTTT CASSLKEYKNTEAFF
TRBJ2-3 TRBV7-2 - many 17 TGTGCCAGCAGCTTAGCGCGGGAACGTCTGGGAGAATACACGCAGTATTTT CASSLARERLGEYTQYF
TRBJ1-2 TRBV7-9 - few 13 TGTGCCAGCAGCGCCGGAGGGCAGGGGAGCTACACCTTC CASSAGGQGSYTF
TRBJ2-5 TRBV7-2 TRBD2 - 16 TGTGCCAGCAGCTTATGGCTAGCGGGGGAAAAAGAGACCAAGTACTTC CASSLWLAGEKETKYF
TRBJ1-5 TRBV3-1 - - 15 TGTGCCAGCAGCCAAGACGGGGGTCAGAATCAGCCCCAGCATTTT CASSQDGGQNQPQHF
TRBJ2-1 TRBV7-9 TRBD2 few 15 TGTGCCAGCAGCTCCCCCGGGACTAGCCTCCATGAGCAGTTCTTC CASSSPGTSLHEQFF
TRBJ2-7 TRBV7-8 - few 11 TGTGCCAGCAGCTCCAGAGACGAGCAGTACTTC CASSSRDEQYF
TRBJ2-2 TRBV7-2 - many 15 TGTGCCAGCAGTTCCTCGTTGGGGCGCACCGGGGAGCTGTTTTTT CASSSSLGRTGELFF
TRBJ1-2 TRBV5-4 - few 16 TGTGCCAGCAGCTTGGCCGAGGTCAGGGTAGGGAAAGGCTACACCTTC CASSLAEVRVGKGYTF
TRBJ2-3 TRBV20-1 TRBD1 few 16 TGCAGTGCTAGAGAGACAGGGCTGGGGGTCACAGATACGCAGTATTTT CSARETGLGVTDTQYF
TRBJ2-7 TRBV7-2 - many 12 TGTGCCAGCAGCTTAACGAGGAACGAGCAGTACTTC CASSLTRNEQYF
TRBJ2-3 TRBV18 - few 15 TGTGCCAGCTCGCTAGATGGGACGCCCACAGATACGCAGTATTTT CASSLDGTPTDTQYF
TRBJ1-5 TRBV6-2/TRBV6-3 - many 15 TGTGCCAGCAGCCCCGGACCCGACGGCGCGCAGCCCCAGCATTTT CASSPGPDGAQPQHF
TRBJ2-7 TRBV20-1 - few 15 TGCAGTGCTACCCCAACCCCGGGACCTATCTACGAGCAGTACTTC CSATPTPGPIYEQYF
TRBJ1-5 TRBV12-3/TRBV12-4 TRBD1 many 14 TGTGCCAGCAGCCTGACAGGGGGCTGGCAGCCCCAGCATTTT CASSLTGGWQPQHF
TRBJ2-1 TRBV11-2 TRBD1 many 15 TGTGCCACTTCCGACAGGGAAGGGGGTAGAAATGAGCAGTTCTTC CATSDREGGRNEQFF
TRBJ2-1 TRBV20-1 TRBD2 few 15 TGCAGTGCTTCGCGGACTAGCGGACCCTACAATGAGCAGTTCTTC CSASRTSGPYNEQFF
TRBJ2-7 TRBV11-2 - - 14 TGTGCCAGCAGCTTAGGTTCCTTAACCTACGAGCAGTACTTC CASSLGSLTYEQYF
TRBJ1-5 TRBV27 - - 13 TGTGCCTCGGCAGTCGGGGGGAATCAGCCCCAGCATTTT CASAVGGNQPQHF
TRBJ1-2 TRBV5-6 - few 13 TGTGCCAGCAGCTTGGGCAGCCACTATGGCTACACCTTC CASSLGSHYGYTF
TRBJ1-5 TRBV28 - many 13 TGTGCCAGCAACAGTGTCCGAGGTCAGCCCCAGCATTTT CASNSVRGQPQHF
TRBJ2-7 TRBV7-2 TRBD2 many 14 TGTGCCAGCACCCTTTTCGCGGGAGTGGGGGAGCAGTACTTC CASTLFAGVGEQYF
TRBJ1-1 TRBV12-3/TRBV12-4 TRBD1 few 14 TGTGCCAGCACTACCGAGGGGGCGAACACTGAAGCTTTCTTT CASTTEGANTEAFF
TRBJ2-1 TRBV28 - few 11 TGTGCCAGCAGTTTTGTGGGGGTCCAGTTCTTC CASSFVGVQFF
TRBJ2-6 TRBV7-9 TRBD1 few 17 TGTGCCAGCAGTGAAACGGGACAGGGACTTGGGGCCAACGTCCTGACTTTC CASSETGQGLGANVLTF
TRBJ1-2 TRBV2 - few 14 TGTGCCAGCAGTGAGAGACTTTCTAAGTATGGCTACACCTTC CASSERLSKYGYTF
TRBJ1-2 TRBV12-3/TRBV12-4 TRBD1 many 13 TGTGCCAGCAGCTCCGGGACAGGGCTGGGCTACACCTTC CASSSGTGLGYTF
TRBJ2-5 TRBV7-9 TRBD2 few 13 TGTGCCAGCAGCCTGACTAGCGGCGAGACCCAGTACTTC CASSLTSGETQYF
TRBJ2-7 TRBV7-2 - many 14 TGTGCCAGCAGCTTAGTTGAGGGTTCCTACGAGCAGTACTTC CASSLVEGSYEQYF